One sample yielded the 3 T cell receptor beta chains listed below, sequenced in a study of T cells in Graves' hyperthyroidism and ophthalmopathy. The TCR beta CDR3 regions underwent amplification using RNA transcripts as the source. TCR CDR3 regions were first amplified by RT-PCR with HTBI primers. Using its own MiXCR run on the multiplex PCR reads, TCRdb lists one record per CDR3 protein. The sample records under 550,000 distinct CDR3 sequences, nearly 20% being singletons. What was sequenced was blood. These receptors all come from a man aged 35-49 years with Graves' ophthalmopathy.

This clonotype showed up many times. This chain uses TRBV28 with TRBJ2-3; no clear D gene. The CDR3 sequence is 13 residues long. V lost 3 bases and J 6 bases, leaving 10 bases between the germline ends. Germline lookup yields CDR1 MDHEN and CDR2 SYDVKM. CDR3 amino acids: CASSFPPADTQYF. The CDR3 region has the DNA TGTGCCAGCAGTTTTCCCCCCGCCGATACGCAGTATTTT.

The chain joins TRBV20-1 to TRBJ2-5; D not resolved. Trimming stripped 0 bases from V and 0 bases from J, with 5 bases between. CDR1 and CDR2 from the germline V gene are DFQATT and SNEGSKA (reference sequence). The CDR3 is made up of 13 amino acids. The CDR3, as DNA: TGCAGTGCTAGAGAGGTCAACCAAGAGACCCAGTACTTC. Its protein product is CSAREVNQETQYF.

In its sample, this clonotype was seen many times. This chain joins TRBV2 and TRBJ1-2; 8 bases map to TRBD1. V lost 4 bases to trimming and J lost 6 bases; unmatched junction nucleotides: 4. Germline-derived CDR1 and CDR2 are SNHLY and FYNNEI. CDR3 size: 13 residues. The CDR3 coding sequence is TGTGCCAGCAGTGCCCTGACAGGGGATGGCTACACCTTC. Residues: CASSALTGDGYTF.